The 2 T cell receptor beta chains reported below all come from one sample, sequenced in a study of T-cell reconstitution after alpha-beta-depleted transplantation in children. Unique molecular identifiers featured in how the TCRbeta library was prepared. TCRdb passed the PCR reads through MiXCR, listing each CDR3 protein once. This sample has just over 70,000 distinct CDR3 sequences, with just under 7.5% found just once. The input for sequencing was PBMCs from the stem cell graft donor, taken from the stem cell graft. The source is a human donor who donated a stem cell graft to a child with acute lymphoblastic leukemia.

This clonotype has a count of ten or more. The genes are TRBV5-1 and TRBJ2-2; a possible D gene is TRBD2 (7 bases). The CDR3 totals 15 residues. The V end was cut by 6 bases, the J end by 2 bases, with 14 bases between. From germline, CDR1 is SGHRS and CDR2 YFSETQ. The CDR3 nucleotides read TGCGCCAGCAATGGCGGGGGCCCAAACACCGGGGAGCTGTTTTTT. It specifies CASNGGGPNTGELFF. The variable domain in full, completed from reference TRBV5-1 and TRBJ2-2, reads KAGVTQTPRYLIKTRGQQVTLSCSPISGHRSVSWYQQTPGQGLQFLFEYFSETQRNKGNFPGRFSGRQFSNSRSEMNVSTLELGDSALYLCASNGGGPNTGELFFGEGSRLTVL.

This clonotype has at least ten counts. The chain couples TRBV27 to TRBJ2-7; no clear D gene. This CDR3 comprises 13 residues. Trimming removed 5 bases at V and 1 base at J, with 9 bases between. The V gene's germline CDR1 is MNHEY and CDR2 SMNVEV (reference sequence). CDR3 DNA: TGTGCCAGCAGTCCGAAAGGATCCTACGAGCAGTACTTC. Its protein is CASSPKGSYEQYF.